This record looks at one TCR beta chain sequence and its context. This clone was observed a few times. Its target antigen remains unknown. No base quality values were provided; no much bigger clone lies one nucleotide off. Taken with the paper, the label for time point translates to: before hematopoietic stem cell transplant. PRAID featured prominent immunodeficiency alongside autoinflammation. Before TRB sequencing, T-cell subsets (conventional T cells, CD8+ T cells, regulatory T cells, T follicular helper cells) were sorted. The library came from the immunoSEQ multiplex PCR assay. The study's own analysis went as follows. Repertoire diversity was quantified with Shannon entropy, accounting for clonal size distribution. The Gini-Simpson index (Simpson_1-D) was used to measure inequality in clonotype distribution. The immuneACCESS repertoire file appears here via TCRdb, limited to in-frame rearrangements. These files lack a portion of the clones; in checked studies, under half of the deficit traces to unresolved V genes, and the cause of the others is not known. V and J calls and clone size are given by that table; D and trimming were obtained from the DNA. The sample table contains approximately 2,100 clones; only one count was recorded for roughly nine tenths of them. The top ten clonotypes cover roughly a fifth of the sample.

This sample is drawn from a study of stem cell transplantation in POMP-related autoinflammatory disease (dated by TCRdb to about 2021). In the study overall: The study hypothesized that defective thymoproteasomes impair MHC class I-dependent CD8+ T-cell differentiation and positive selection, skewing the TRB repertoire. Prior to transplant, the patients had CD4+ naive T-cell skewing, low CD8+ T-cell proportions, and decreased T-cell cytokine secretion. The effect of POMP deficiency on T-cell receptor beta repertoire diversity and CDR3 characteristics was assessed by high-throughput TRB sequencing.

What the work shows at the level of the full study, not this receptor alone: Across all analyzed T-cell subsets, PRAID patients tended toward lower TRB diversity and higher clonality. In PRAID patients, the trend toward lower diversity and increased clonality reached statistical significance only for regulatory T cells. A restricted number of unique TRB V-J gene pairings was observed in PRAID patients.

After removal of 5 bases from V and 4 bases from J, the junction retains 5 bases not matched to a gene. From the germline V gene (reference sequence), CDR1 is SGHNT and CDR2 is YYREEE. From its cysteine to its phenylalanine, the CDR3 spans 13 amino acids. Only the CDR3 part of the read is kept: 39 bases, read in frame from the first base. The sample in question was Tregs from PBMCs, obtained before stem cell transplantation. Recombination connected TRBV5-4 to TRBJ1-1; 7 bases in between match TRBD1. This clonotype originated in a human donor with POMP-related autoinflammation and immune dysregulation (PRAID). Here is the DNA: TGTGCCAGCAGACAAGACAGGGCCACTGAAGCTTTCTTT. It encodes CASRQDRATEAFF. With the portions outside the CDR3 filled from the reference TRBV5-4 and TRBJ1-1 genes, the complete variable region becomes ETGVTQSPTHLIKTRGQQVTLRCSSQSGHNTVSWYQQALGQGPQFIFQYYREEENGRGNFPPRFSGLQFPNYSSELNVNALELDDSALYLCASRQDRATEAFFGQGTRLTVV.